This TCR beta chain appears in the sequencing data of a study of blood T cells in healthy people across ages. This clonotype was counted a few times. Its antigen is not known. General observations from the study: Diversity of TCR beta per million T cells declined in a roughly linear way with age.

V was pared by 2 bases and J by 5 bases, with 9 bases between. Germline CDR1 SGHAT, CDR2 FQNNGV. This CDR3 has 14 residues. A second PCR of roughly 7 to 11 cycles used a sample-barcoded 5' primer and a J-beta primer mix. One entry per CDR3 protein results from TCRdb running MiXCR on the 5' RACE reads. Of around 1,000,000 distinct CDR3 sequences in the sample, 35% to 45% are singletons; the top ten hold about an eighth. V usage is TRBV11-2 and J usage is TRBJ1-4, with D unresolved. Sequenced sample: blood. The TCR was taken from a man younger than 35 in good health. CDR3 coding DNA: TGTGCCAGCAGCTTACTGGGGAGAAATGAAAAACTGTTTTTT. Its translation: CASSLLGRNEKLFF.